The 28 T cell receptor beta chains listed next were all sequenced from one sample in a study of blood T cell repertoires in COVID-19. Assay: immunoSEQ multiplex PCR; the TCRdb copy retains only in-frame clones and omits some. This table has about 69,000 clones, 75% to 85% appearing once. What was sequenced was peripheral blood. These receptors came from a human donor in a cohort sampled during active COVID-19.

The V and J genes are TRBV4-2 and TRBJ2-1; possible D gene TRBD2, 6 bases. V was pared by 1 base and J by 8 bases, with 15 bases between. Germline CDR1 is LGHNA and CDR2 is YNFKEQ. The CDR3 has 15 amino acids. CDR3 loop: CASSQGPASGDEQFF. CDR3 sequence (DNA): TGTGCCAGCAGCCAAGGGCCGGCCTCGGGGGATGAGCAGTTCTTC.

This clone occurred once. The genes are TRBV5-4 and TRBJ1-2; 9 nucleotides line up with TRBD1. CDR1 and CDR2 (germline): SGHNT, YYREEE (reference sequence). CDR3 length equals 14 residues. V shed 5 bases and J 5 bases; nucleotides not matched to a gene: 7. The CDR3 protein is CASSTGTGRYGYTF. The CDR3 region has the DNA TGTGCCAGCAGTACCGGGACAGGGAGGTATGGCTACACCTTC.

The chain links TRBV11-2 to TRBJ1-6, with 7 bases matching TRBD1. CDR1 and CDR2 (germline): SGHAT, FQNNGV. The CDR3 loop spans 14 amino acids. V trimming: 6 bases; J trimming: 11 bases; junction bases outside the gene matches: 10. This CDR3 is CASRPETGKAPLHF. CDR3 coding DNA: TGTGCCAGCAGGCCAGAGACAGGGAAGGCACCCCTCCACTTT.

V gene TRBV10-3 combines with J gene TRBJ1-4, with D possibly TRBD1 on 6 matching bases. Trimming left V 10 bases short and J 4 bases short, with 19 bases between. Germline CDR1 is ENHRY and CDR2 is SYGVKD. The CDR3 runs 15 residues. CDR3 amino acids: CASARISGVNEKLFF. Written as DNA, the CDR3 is TGTGCCAGCGCGAGGATCTCAGGGGTTAATGAAAAACTGTTTTTT.

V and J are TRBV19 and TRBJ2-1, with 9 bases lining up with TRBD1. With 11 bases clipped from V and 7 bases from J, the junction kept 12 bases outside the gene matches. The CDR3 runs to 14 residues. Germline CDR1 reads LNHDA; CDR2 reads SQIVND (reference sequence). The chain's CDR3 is CAVETGQGQNEQFF. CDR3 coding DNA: TGTGCCGTAGAAACCGGACAGGGGCAGAATGAGCAGTTCTTC.

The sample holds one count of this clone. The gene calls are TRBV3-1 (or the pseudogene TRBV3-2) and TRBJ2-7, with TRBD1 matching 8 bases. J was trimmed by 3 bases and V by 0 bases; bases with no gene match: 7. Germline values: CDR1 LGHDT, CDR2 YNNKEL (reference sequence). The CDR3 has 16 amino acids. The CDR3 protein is CASSQDRWTGNYEQYF. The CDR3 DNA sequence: TGTGCCAGCAGCCAAGACCGTTGGACAGGGAACTACGAGCAGTACTTC.

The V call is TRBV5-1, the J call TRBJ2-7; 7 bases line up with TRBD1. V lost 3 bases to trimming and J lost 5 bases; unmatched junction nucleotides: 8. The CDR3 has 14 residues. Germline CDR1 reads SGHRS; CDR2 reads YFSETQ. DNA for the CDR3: TGCGCCAGCAGCTGGGCACAGGGGTCGAACGAGCAGTACTTC. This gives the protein CASSWAQGSNEQYF.

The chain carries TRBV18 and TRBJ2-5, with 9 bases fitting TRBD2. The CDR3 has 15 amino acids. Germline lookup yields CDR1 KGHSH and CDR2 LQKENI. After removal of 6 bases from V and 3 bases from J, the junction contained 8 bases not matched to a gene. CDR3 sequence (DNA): TGTGCCAGCTCCGAACGGGCTAGCGGGAAAGAGACCCAGTACTTC. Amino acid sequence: CASSERASGKETQYF.

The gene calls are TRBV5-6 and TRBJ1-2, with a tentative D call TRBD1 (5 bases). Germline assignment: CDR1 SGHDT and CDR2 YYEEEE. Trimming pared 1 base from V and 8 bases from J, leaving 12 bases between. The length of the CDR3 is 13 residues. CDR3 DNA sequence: TGTGCCAGCAGCTTGAGACAGAAGGTAGGCTACACCTTC. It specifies CASSLRQKVGYTF.

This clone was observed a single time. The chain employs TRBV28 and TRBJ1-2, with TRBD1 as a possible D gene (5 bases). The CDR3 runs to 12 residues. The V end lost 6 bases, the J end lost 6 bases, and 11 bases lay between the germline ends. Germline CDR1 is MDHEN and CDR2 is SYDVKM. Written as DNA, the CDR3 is TGTGCCAGCAGGGGTGGGGCAGATGGCTACACCTTC. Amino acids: CASRGGADGYTF.

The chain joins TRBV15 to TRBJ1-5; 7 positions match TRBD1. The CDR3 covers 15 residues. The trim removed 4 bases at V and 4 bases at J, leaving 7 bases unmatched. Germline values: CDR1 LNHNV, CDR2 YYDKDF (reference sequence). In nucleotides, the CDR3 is TGTGCCACCAGCACATCCGGGACAGCTAATCAGCCCCAGCATTTT. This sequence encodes CATSTSGTANQPQHF.

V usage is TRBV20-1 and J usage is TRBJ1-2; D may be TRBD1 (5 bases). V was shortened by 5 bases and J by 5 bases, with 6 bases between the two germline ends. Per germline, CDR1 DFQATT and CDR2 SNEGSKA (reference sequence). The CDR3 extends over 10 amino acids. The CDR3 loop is CSADSYGYTF. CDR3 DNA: TGCAGTGCTGACAGTTATGGCTACACCTTC.

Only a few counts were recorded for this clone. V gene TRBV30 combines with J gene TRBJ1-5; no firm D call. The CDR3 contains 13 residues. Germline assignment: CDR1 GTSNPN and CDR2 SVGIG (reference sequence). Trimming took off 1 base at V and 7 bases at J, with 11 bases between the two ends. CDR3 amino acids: CAWSEYMQQPQHF. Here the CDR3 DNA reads TGTGCCTGGAGTGAGTACATGCAACAGCCCCAGCATTTT.

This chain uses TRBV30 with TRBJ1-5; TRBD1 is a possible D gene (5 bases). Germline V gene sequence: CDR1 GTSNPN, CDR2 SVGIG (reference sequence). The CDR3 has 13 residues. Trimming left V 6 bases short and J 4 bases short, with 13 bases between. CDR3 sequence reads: CACSGGLNQPQHF. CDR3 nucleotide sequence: TGTGCCTGCTCCGGGGGGTTAAATCAGCCCCAGCATTTT.

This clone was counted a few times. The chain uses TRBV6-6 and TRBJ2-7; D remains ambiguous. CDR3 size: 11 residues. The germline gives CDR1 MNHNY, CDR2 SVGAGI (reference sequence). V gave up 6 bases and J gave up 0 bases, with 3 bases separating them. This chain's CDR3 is CASRSSYEQYF. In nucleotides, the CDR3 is TGTGCCAGCAGGAGCTCCTACGAGCAGTACTTC.

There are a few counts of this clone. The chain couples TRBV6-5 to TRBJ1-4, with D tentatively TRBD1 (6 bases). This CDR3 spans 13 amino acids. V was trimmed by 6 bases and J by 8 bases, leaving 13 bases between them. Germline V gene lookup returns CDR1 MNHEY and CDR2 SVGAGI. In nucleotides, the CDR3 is TGTGCCAGCAGGTCAGGGGCGTCCGAAAAACTGTTTTTT. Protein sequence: CASRSGASEKLFF.

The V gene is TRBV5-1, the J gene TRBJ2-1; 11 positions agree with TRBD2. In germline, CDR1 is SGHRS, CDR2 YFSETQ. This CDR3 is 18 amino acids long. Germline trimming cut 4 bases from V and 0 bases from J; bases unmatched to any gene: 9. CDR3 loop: CASSLTSGGLSSYNEQFF. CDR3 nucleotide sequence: TGCGCCAGCAGCCTTACTAGCGGGGGACTGAGCTCCTACAATGAGCAGTTCTTC.

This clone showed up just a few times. In nucleotides, the CDR3 is TGCGCCAGCAGCGAGCAGGAGGCAACTAATGAAAAACTGTTTTTT. This gives the protein CASSEQEATNEKLFF. The chain recombines TRBV5-1 with TRBJ1-4; D remains unclear. Germline loops: CDR1 SGHRS, CDR2 YFSETQ. V was pared by 4 bases and J by 0 bases, with 10 bases between. The CDR3 is 15 amino acids. The full variable domain, completed using reference TRBV5-1 and TRBJ1-4, is KAGVTQTPRYLIKTRGQQVTLSCSPISGHRSVSWYQQTPGQGLQFLFEYFSETQRNKGNFPGRFSGRQFSNSRSEMNVSTLELGDSALYLCASSEQEATNEKLFFGSGTQLSVL.

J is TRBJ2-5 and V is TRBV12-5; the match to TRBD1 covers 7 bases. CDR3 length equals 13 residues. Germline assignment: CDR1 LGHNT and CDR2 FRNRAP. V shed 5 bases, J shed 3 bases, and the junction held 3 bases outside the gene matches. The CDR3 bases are TGTGCTAGTGGTGCCGGGACAGAAGAGACCCAGTACTTC. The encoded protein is CASGAGTEETQYF.

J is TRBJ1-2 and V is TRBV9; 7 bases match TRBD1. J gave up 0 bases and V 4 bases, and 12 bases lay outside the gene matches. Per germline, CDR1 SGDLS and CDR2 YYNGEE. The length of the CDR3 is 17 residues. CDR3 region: CASSPRARTGPNYGYTF. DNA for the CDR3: TGTGCCAGCAGCCCCCGAGCTAGGACAGGCCCTAACTATGGCTACACCTTC.

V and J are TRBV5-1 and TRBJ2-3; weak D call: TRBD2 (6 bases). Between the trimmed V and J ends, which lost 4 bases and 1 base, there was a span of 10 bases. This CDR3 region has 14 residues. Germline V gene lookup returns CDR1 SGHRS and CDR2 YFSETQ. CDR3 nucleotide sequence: TGCGCCAGCAGCGGGGAGGTCCGCACAGATACGCAGTATTTT. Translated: CASSGEVRTDTQYF.

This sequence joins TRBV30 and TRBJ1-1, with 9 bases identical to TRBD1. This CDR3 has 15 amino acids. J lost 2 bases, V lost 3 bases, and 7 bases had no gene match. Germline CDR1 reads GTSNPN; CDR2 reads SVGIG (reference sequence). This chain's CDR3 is CAWRVLTGGNTEAFF. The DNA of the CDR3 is TGTGCCTGGAGGGTACTGACAGGGGGTAACACTGAAGCTTTCTTT.

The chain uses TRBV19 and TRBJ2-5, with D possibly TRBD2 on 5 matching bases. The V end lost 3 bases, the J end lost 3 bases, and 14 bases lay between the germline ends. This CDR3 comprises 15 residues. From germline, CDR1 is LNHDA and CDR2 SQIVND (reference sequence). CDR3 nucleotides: TGTGCCAGTAGTATCCAAGGAGGAGCAAAAGAGACCCAGTACTTC. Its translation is CASSIQGGAKETQYF.

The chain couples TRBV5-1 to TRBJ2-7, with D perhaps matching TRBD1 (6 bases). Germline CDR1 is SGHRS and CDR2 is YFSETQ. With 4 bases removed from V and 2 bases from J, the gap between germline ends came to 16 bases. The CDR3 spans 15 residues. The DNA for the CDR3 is TGCGCCAGCAGCGCACCCGAGACAGGCCCCTACGAGCAGTACTTC. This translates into CASSAPETGPYEQYF.

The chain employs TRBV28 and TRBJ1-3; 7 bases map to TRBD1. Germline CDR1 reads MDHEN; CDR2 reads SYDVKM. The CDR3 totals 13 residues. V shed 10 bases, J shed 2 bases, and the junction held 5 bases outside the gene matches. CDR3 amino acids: CAITTGAGNTIYF. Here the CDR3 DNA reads TGTGCCATAACCACAGGGGCTGGAAACACCATATATTTT.

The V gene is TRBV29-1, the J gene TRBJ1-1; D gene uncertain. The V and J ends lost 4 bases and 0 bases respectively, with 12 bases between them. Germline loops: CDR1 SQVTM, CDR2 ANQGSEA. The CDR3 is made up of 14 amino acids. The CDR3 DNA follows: TGCAGCGTTGCGGCATTAGCAGTGAACACTGAAGCTTTCTTT. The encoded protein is CSVAALAVNTEAFF. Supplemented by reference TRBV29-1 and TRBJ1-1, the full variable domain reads SAVISQKPSRDICQRGTSLTIQCQVDSQVTMMFWYRQQPGQSLTLIATANQGSEATYESGFVIDKFPISRPNLTFSTLTVSNMSPEDSSIYLCSVAALAVNTEAFFGQGTRLTVV.

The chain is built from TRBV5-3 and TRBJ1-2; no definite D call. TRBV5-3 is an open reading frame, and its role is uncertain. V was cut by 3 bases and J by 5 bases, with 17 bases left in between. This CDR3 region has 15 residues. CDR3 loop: CARSCRGFSVYGYTF. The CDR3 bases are TGTGCCAGAAGCTGTCGGGGATTTTCAGTATATGGCTACACCTTC.

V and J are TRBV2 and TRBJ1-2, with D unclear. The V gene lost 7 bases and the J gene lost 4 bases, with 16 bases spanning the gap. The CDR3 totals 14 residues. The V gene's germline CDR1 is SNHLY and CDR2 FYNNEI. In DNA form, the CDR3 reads TGTGCCAGCATGAAGGGAGGTTCGGGCTATGGCTACACCTTC. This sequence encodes CASMKGGSGYGYTF.